Listed below are T cell receptor beta chains from one sample, sequenced in a study of blood T cells in healthy people across ages. One entry per CDR3 protein results from TCRdb running MiXCR on the 5' RACE reads. Among approximately 800,000 distinct CDR3 sequences listed, 46% were seen once. Sequences were obtained from blood. All receptors come from a man older than 75 in good health. The CDR3 runs from the conserved cysteine through the conserved F or W. The order of the fields is clone size, J gene, D gene, V gene, CDR3 protein, CDR3 DNA. A D gene is named only where the DNA matches it firmly. Size is stated for part of the rows, as once, few or many counts, or as a class when the clone is expanded.

many | TRBJ2-7 | NA | TRBV6-1 | CASSPRVGEQYF | TGTGCCAGCAGTCCTAGAGTAGGGGAGCAGTACTTC
few | TRBJ1-2 | NA | TRBV28 | CASSPRRPLSGYTF | TGTGCCAGCAGTCCTCGCAGGCCGTTGAGTGGCTACACCTTC
NA | TRBJ1-2 | TRBD1 | TRBV10-3 | CAISVGGQNYGYTF | TGTGCCATCAGTGTTGGGGGACAGAACTATGGCTACACCTTC
few | TRBJ2-3 | TRBD2 | TRBV29-1 | CSVEAPSGGTDTQYF | TGCAGCGTTGAAGCCCCTAGCGGGGGCACAGATACGCAGTATTTT
NA | TRBJ2-3 | NA | TRBV11-2 | CASTTLADTQYF | TGTGCCAGCACCACCTTAGCAGATACGCAGTATTTT
few | TRBJ2-1 | NA | TRBV12-3/TRBV12-4 | CASTALMDEQFF | TGTGCCAGCACGGCCTTAATGGATGAGCAGTTCTTC
NA | TRBJ2-7 | TRBD2 | TRBV29-1 | CSVTPSGTYEQYF | TGCAGCGTGACCCCTAGCGGAACGTACGAGCAGTACTTC
NA | TRBJ1-4 | TRBD1 | TRBV9 | CASSATGEREKLFF | TGTGCCAGCAGCGCGACAGGGGAGCGTGAAAAACTGTTTTTT
NA | TRBJ2-7 | NA | TRBV7-3 | CASSPGHSSAEQYF | TGTGCCAGCAGCCCCGGACATAGCAGCGCCGAGCAGTACTTC
NA | TRBJ2-1 | NA | TRBV7-9 | CASSLTAGLRGDEQFF | TGTGCCAGCAGCTTAACGGCGGGATTGAGGGGCGATGAGCAGTTCTTC
NA | TRBJ2-5 | NA | TRBV28 | CASKVGGQETQYF | TGTGCCAGCAAAGTCGGTGGGCAAGAGACCCAGTACTTC
NA | TRBJ1-6 | NA | TRBV7-2 | CASSPVGGFSPLHF | TGTGCCAGCAGCCCAGTCGGGGGATTTTCACCCCTCCACTTT
NA | TRBJ1-5 | TRBD1 | TRBV6-6 | CASSSLRGDPQHF | TGTGCCAGCAGTTCTCTCAGGGGGGACCCCCAGCATTTT
few | TRBJ1-4 | TRBD1 | TRBV20-1 | CSAPGQPATNEKLFF | TGCAGTGCCCCGGGACAGCCAGCAACTAATGAAAAACTGTTTTTT
few | TRBJ2-5 | NA | TRBV9 | CASSVALFAQETQYF | TGTGCCAGCAGCGTAGCCCTGTTCGCCCAAGAGACCCAGTACTTC
NA | TRBJ2-7 | NA | TRBV25-1 | CASSAIPRDNSYEQYF | TGTGCCAGCAGCGCAATCCCCCGGGACAATTCCTACGAGCAGTACTTC
few | TRBJ2-7 | TRBD1 | TRBV12-3/TRBV12-4 | CASSPGTGGSDEQYF | TGTGCCAGCAGCCCCGGGACAGGGGGCTCCGACGAGCAGTACTTC
once | TRBJ2-7 | TRBD2 | TRBV6-1 | CASSEELASSYEQYF | TGTGCCAGCAGTGAAGAACTAGCGAGCTCCTACGAGCAGTACTTC
NA | TRBJ1-2 | NA | TRBV29-1 | CSVREGIQYGYTF | TGCAGCGTTCGTGAGGGGATTCAGTATGGCTACACCTTC
NA | TRBJ2-3 | NA | TRBV6-2/TRBV6-3 | CASSYTQRITDTQYF | TGTGCCAGCAGTTACACCCAGCGGATCACAGATACGCAGTATTTT
few | TRBJ2-5 | NA | TRBV6-6 | CASSYSIYQETQYF | TGTGCCAGCAGTTACTCGATATATCAAGAGACCCAGTACTTC
once | TRBJ2-7 | NA | TRBV27 | CASRSERFGTYEQYF | TGTGCCAGCAGATCAGAGCGGTTTGGGACCTACGAGCAGTACTTC
NA | TRBJ1-5 | NA | TRBV10-3 | CAISARTKGEPQHF | TGTGCCATCAGTGCCCGAACCAAAGGGGAGCCCCAGCATTTT
few | TRBJ2-7 | NA | TRBV20-1 | CSARDRDQLYEQYF | TGCAGTGCTAGAGATAGGGACCAACTCTACGAGCAGTACTTC
once | TRBJ1-1 | NA | TRBV29-1 | CTTGNTEAFF | TGCACCACCGGGAACACTGAAGCTTTCTTT
NA | TRBJ2-3 | NA | TRBV11-2 | CASSLTTRSDTQYF | TGTGCCAGCAGCTTAACTACCCGCTCAGATACGCAGTATTTT
NA | TRBJ2-1 | TRBD2 | TRBV9 | CASSVGGLAGVNEQFF | TGTGCCAGCAGCGTAGGAGGGCTAGCGGGAGTCAATGAGCAGTTCTTC
few | TRBJ2-4 | TRBD1 | TRBV4-2 | CASSQGRTGRNIQYF | TGTGCCAGCAGCCAAGGAAGGACAGGACGAAACATTCAGTACTTC
many | TRBJ2-7 | NA | TRBV5-4 | CASSLMARQGHEQYF | TGTGCCAGCAGCCTAATGGCGCGTCAGGGCCACGAGCAGTACTTC
NA | TRBJ1-1 | NA | TRBV10-3 | CAISEELNTEAFF | TGTGCCATCAGTGAGGAGCTGAACACTGAAGCTTTCTTT
few | TRBJ2-5 | NA | TRBV11-1 | CASSLGDGDVETQYF | TGTGCCAGCAGCTTAGGTGACGGGGATGTCGAGACCCAGTACTTC
few | TRBJ2-1 | TRBD2 | TRBV7-9 | CASSAASGRADEQFF | TGTGCCAGCAGCGCGGCTAGCGGGAGGGCGGATGAGCAGTTCTTC
many | TRBJ2-6 | NA | TRBV7-9 | CASSSSKQPSGANVLTF | TGTGCCAGCAGCTCGTCCAAACAGCCCTCTGGGGCCAACGTCCTGACTTTC
many | TRBJ2-3 | NA | TRBV12-3/TRBV12-4 | CASSLTGGTDVQYF | TGTGCCAGCAGTTTGACGGGGGGCACAGATGTGCAGTATTTT
NA | TRBJ2-7 | TRBD1 | TRBV12-3/TRBV12-4 | CASSSSTGTYEQYF | TGTGCCAGCAGTTCCTCGACAGGGACCTACGAGCAGTACTTC
NA | TRBJ2-5 | NA | TRBV7-3 | CASSLSTGLQETQYF | TGTGCCAGCAGCTTAAGCACAGGGCTTCAAGAGACCCAGTACTTC
few | TRBJ2-7 | NA | TRBV18 | CASSPGNDYEQYF | TGTGCCAGCTCACCAGGAAACGACTACGAGCAGTACTTC
NA | TRBJ2-3 | NA | TRBV10-3 | CAISEGQSTDTQYF | TGTGCCATCAGTGAGGGACAGAGCACAGATACGCAGTATTTT
NA | TRBJ2-3 | TRBD2 | TRBV7-9 | CASSFSSGTRITDTQYF | TGTGCCAGCAGCTTTTCCTCCGGGACTAGAATCACAGATACGCAGTATTTT
NA | TRBJ1-2 | NA | TRBV6-5 | CASRTFDSSNYGYTF | TGTGCCAGCAGGACTTTTGACAGTAGTAATTATGGCTACACCTTC